This T cell receptor beta chain was documented in a study of blood T cell repertoires in COVID-19. Study context: Whether acute or convalescent, the COVID-19 samples came from the United States, Italy and Spain. T cells, B-cell-depleted T cells, or PBMCs provided the cDNA or gDNA that served as material.

The ends were cut back, 3 bases at V and 5 bases at J, with 11 bases in the middle. The CDR3 consists of 13 residues. CDR1 and CDR2 from the germline V gene are MNHNS and SASEGT. Only in-frame clones appear in the TCRdb table, and some are missing; sequencing was by immunoSEQ multiplex PCR. This table holds 30,000 to 40,000 clones, 80% found once. Sequencing was done on a sample of peripheral blood. The chain combines TRBV6-1 with TRBJ2-7, with D possibly TRBD1 on 5 matching bases. The origin of this receptor is a man of 80 years or more with active or convalescent COVID-19. CDR3 loop: CASSDSGYNEQYF. The CDR3 DNA is TGTGCCAGCAGTGATTCAGGGTACAACGAGCAGTACTTC.